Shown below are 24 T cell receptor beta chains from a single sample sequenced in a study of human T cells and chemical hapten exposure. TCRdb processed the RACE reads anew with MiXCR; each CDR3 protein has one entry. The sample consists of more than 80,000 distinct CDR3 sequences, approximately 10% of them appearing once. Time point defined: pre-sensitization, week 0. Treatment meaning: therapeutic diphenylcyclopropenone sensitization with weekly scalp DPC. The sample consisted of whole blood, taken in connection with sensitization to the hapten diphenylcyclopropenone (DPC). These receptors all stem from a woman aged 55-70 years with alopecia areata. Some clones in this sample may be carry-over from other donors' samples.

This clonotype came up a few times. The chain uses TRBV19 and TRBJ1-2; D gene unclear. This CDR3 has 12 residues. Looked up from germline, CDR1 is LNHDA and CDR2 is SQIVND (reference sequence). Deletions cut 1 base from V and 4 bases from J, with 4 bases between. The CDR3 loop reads CASSIAGYGYTF. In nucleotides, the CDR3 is TGTGCCAGTAGTATAGCGGGCTATGGCTACACCTTC. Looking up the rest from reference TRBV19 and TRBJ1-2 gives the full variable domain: DGGITQSPKYLFRKEGQNVTLSCEQNLNHDAMYWYRQDPGQGLRLIYYSQIVNDFQKGDIAEGYSVSREKKESFPLTVTSAQKNPTAFYLCASSIAGYGYTFGSGTRLTVV.

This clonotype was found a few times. DNA for the CDR3: TGTGCCAGCAGTGAAGGACCTAGGGGAGGGGACATTCAGTACTTC. Translated: CASSEGPRGGDIQYF. The chain couples TRBV2 to TRBJ2-4; 7 bases align to TRBD2. CDR1 and CDR2 (germline): SNHLY, FYNNEI. The CDR3 contains 15 residues. J gave up 8 bases and V 1 base, and 8 bases lay outside the gene matches.

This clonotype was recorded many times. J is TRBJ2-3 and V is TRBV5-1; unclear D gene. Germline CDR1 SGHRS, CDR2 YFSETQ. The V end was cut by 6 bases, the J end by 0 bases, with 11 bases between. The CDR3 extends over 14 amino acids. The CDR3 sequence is CASKPPASTDTQYF. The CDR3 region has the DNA TGCGCCAGCAAACCCCCGGCGAGCACAGATACGCAGTATTTT.

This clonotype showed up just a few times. In nucleotides, the CDR3 is TGTGCCAGCAGTGAGGAAGGTCTGCGGTCCACTGAAGCTTTCTTT. It translates to CASSEEGLRSTEAFF. The chain is built from TRBV2 and TRBJ1-1; D remains ambiguous. The CDR3 is made up of 15 amino acids. Germline V gene lookup returns CDR1 SNHLY and CDR2 FYNNEI. Trimming shortened V by 3 bases and J by 4 bases, and 15 bases separated the two germline ends.

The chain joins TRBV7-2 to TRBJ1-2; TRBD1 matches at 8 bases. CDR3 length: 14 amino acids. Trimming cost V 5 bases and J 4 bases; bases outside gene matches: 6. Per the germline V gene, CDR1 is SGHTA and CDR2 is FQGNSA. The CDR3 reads CASSRPTGVYGYTF. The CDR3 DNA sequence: TGTGCCAGCAGCAGGCCGACAGGGGTCTATGGCTACACCTTC.

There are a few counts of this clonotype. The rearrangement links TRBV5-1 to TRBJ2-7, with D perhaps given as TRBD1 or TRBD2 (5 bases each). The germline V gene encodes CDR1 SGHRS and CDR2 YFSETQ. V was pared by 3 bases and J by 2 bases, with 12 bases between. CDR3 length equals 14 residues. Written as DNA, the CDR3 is TGCGCCAGCAGCTCCACCGGGGCCGCCTACGAGCAGTACTTC. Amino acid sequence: CASSSTGAAYEQYF.

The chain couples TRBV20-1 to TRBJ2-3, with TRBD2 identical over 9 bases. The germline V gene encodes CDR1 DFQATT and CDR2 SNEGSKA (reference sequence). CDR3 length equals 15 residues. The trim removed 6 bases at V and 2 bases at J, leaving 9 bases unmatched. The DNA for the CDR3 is TGCAGTGCCTACCCCCTAGCGGGGAACACAGATACGCAGTATTTT. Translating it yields CSAYPLAGNTDTQYF.

In nucleotides, the CDR3 is TGCAGCGTTGTACTAGCGGTCTCCTACGAGCAGTACTTC. Amino acid sequence: CSVVLAVSYEQYF. This chain links TRBV29-1 with TRBJ2-7; 8 bases align to TRBD2. J lost 0 bases, V lost 4 bases, and 2 bases had no gene match. Germline CDR1 reads SQVTM; CDR2 reads ANQGSEA. This CDR3 is 13 amino acids long.

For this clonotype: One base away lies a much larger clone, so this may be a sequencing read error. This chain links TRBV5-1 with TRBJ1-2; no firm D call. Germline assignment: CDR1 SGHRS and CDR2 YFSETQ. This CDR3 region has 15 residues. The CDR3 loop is CASSPTVNQNYDYTF. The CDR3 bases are TGCGCCAGCAGCCCGACCGTGAATCAGAACTATGACTACACCTTC.

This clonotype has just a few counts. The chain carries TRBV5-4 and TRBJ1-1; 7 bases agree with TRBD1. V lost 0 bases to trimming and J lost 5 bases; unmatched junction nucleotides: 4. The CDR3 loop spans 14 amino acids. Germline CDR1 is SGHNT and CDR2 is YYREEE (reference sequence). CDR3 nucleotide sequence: TGTGCCAGCAGCTTGGTAGACAGGGAAACTGAAGCTTTCTTT. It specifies CASSLVDRETEAFF.

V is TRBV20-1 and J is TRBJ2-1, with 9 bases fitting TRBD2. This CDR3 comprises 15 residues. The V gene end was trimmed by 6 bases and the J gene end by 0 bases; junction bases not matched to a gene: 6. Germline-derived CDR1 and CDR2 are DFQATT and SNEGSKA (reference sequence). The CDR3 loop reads CSANRAGGSYNEQFF. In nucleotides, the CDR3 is TGCAGTGCAAATCGAGCGGGGGGCTCCTACAATGAGCAGTTCTTC.

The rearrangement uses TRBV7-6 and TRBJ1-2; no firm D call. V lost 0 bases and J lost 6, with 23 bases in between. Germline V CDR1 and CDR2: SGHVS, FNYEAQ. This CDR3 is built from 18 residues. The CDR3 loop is CASSLALLPGARANGYTF. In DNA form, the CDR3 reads TGTGCCAGCAGCTTAGCGCTGCTCCCGGGAGCGCGGGCGAATGGCTACACCTTC.

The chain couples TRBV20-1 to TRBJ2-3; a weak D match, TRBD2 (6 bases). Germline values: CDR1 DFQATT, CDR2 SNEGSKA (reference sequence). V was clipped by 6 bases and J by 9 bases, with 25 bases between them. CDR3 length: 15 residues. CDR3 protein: CSARVFGTPSLTQYF. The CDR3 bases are TGCAGTGCCCGAGTTTTCGGGACTCCGTCCCTCACGCAGTATTTT.

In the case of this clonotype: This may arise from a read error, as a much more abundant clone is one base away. CDR3 DNA: TGTGCCAGCAGCCAAGATACAACCCTTAGGATCCACGGGCAGTACTTC. Translated: CASSQDTTLRIHGQYF. This chain connects TRBV3-1 to TRBJ2-7; D not certain. The CDR3 loop spans 16 amino acids. CDR1 LGHDT and CDR2 YNNKEL come from the germline V gene (reference sequence). V dropped 0 bases and J dropped 9 bases, with 21 bases sitting between them.

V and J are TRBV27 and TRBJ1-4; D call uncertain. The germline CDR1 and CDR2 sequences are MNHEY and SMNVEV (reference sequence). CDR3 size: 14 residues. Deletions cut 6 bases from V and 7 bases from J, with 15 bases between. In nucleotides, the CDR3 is TGTGCCAGCAGAACCGGGAGCCGAGGTGAAAAACTGTTTTTT. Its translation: CASRTGSRGEKLFF.

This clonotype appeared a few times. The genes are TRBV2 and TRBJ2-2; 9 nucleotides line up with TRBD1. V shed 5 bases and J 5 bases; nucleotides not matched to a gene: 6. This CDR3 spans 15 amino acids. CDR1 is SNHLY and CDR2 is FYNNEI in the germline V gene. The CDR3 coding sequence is TGTGCCAGCAGTCCCGGACAGGGGAGGACCGGGGAGCTGTTTTTT. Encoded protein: CASSPGQGRTGELFF.

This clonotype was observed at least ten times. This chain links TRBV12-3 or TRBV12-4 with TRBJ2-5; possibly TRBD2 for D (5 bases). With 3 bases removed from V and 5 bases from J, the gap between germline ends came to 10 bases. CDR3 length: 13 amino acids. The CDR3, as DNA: TGTGCCAGCAGTTTCCAGCGCGGGGAGACCCAGTACTTC. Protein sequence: CASSFQRGETQYF.

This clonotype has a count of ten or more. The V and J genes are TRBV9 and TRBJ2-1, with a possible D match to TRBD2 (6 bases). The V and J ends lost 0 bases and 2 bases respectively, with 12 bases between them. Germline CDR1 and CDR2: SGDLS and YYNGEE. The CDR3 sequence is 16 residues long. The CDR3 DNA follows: TGTGCCAGCAGCGTAGCGCCGGGGGTCACCTACAATGAGCAGTTCTTC. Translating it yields CASSVAPGVTYNEQFF.

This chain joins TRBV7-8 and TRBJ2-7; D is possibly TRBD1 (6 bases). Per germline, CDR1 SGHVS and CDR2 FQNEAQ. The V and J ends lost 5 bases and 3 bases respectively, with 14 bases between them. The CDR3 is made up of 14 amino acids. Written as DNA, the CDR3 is TGTGCCAGCAGCCCAGGACAGATTTACTACGAGCAGTACTTC. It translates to CASSPGQIYYEQYF.

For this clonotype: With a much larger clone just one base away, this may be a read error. The CDR3 region has the DNA TGTGCCAGCAGCCAAGATCTTAAATATGGCTACACCTTC. It encodes CASSQDLKYGYTF. The rearrangement joins TRBV14 to TRBJ1-2, with D unclear. The germline V gene has CDR1 SGHDN and CDR2 FVKESK. The V end was cut by 0 bases, the J end by 5 bases, with 7 bases between. CDR3 length: 13 amino acids.

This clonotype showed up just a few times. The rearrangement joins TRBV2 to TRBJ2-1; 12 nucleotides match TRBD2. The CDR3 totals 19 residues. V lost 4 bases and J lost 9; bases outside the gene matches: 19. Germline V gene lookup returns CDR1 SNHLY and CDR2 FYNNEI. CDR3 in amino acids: CASSGHPGGTSGLIGEQFF. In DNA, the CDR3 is TGTGCCAGCAGTGGACATCCCGGCGGGACTAGCGGGCTTATTGGTGAGCAGTTCTTC.

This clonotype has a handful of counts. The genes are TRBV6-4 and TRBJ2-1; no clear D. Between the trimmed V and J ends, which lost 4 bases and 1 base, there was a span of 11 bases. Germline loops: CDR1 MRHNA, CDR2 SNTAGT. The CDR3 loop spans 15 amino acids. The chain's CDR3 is CASSAQALSYNEQFF. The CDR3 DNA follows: TGTGCCAGCAGTGCTCAGGCGCTATCCTACAATGAGCAGTTCTTC.

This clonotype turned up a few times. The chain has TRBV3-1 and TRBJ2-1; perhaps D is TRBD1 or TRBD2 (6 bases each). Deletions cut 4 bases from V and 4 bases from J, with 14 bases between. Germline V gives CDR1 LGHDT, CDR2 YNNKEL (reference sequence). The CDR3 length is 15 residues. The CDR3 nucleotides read TGTGCCAGCAGCCTCGGCGGAGGGGGATACAATGAGCAGTTCTTC. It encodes CASSLGGGGYNEQFF.

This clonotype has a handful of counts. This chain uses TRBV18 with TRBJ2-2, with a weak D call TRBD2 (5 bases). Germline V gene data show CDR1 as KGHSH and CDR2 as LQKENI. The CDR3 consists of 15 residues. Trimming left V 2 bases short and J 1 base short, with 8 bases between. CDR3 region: CASSPGLENTGELFF. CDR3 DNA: TGTGCCAGCTCACCAGGACTGGAGAACACCGGGGAGCTGTTTTTT.